Each of the 8 T cell receptor beta chains below was sequenced from the same sample in a study of blood T cell repertoires in COVID-19. Method: immunoSEQ multiplex PCR; TCRdb's copy keeps in-frame clones and lacks some. The sample includes about 70,000 clones, approximately 85% of them seen just once. Sample: peripheral blood. These receptors originate from an elderly man with acute or convalescent COVID-19.

The chain combines TRBV28 with TRBJ2-1; 14 bases fit TRBD2. The length of the CDR3 is 16 residues. The J segment lost 0 bases and the V segment lost 6 bases, leaving 1 base of the junction unmatched. Germline CDR1 and CDR2: MDHEN and SYDVKM. The chain's CDR3 is CASRGLAGASYNEQFF. CDR3 nucleotide sequence: TGTGCCAGCAGGGGACTAGCGGGGGCCTCCTACAATGAGCAGTTCTTC. The complete variable domain, with remaining parts taken from reference TRBV28 and TRBJ2-1, reads DVKVTQSSRYLVKRTGEKVFLECVQDMDHENMFWYRQDPGLGLRLIYFSYDVKMKEKGDIPEGYSVSREKKERFSLILESASTNQTSMYLCASRGLAGASYNEQFFGPGTRLTVL.

The rearrangement joins TRBV4-1 to TRBJ2-7; TRBD1 might be the D (6 bases). This CDR3 contains 13 residues. V gave up 2 bases and J gave up 7 bases, with 12 bases separating them. Germline lookup yields CDR1 MGHRA and CDR2 YSYEKL. The CDR3 protein is CASSQTGFWEQYF. CDR3 nucleotides: TGCGCCAGCAGCCAAACAGGGTTCTGGGAGCAGTACTTC.

The CDR3 loop reads CASSLFDRADQPQHF. CDR3 coding DNA: TGTGCCAGCAGTTTATTCGACAGGGCCGATCAGCCCCAGCATTTT. The chain has TRBV27 and TRBJ1-5; 7 bases line up with TRBD1. The trim removed 1 base at V and 5 bases at J, leaving 5 bases unmatched. Germline values: CDR1 MNHEY, CDR2 SMNVEV (reference sequence). CDR3 length: 15 amino acids.

This chain connects TRBV5-1 to TRBJ1-1; TRBD1 aligns across 9 bases. This CDR3 contains 15 residues. The germline V gene has CDR1 SGHRS and CDR2 YFSETQ. J gave up 3 bases and V 3 bases, and 6 bases lay outside the gene matches. CDR3 amino acids: CASSWAGQGDTEAFF. As DNA, the CDR3 is TGCGCCAGCAGCTGGGCGGGACAGGGCGACACTGAAGCTTTCTTT. Combining the CDR3 with reference TRBV5-1 and TRBJ1-1 gives the whole variable domain KAGVTQTPRYLIKTRGQQVTLSCSPISGHRSVSWYQQTPGQGLQFLFEYFSETQRNKGNFPGRFSGRQFSNSRSEMNVSTLELGDSALYLCASSWAGQGDTEAFFGQGTRLTVV.

Of note for this clone: Other DNA sequences in the sample encode the same CDR3. The gene calls are TRBV28 and TRBJ2-7, with D possibly TRBD1 on 6 matching bases. Trimming took 1 base from V and 5 from J, leaving 6 bases between them. The CDR3 totals 12 residues. CDR1 and CDR2 (germline): MDHEN, SYDVKM. DNA for the CDR3: TGTGCCAGCAGTTTATACAGGGACGAGCAGTACTTC. Translating it yields CASSLYRDEQYF.

This chain joins TRBV6-4 and TRBJ2-2, with 8 bases fitting TRBD2. The length of the CDR3 is 15 residues. The junction had 5 bases not matched to a gene; V was cut back by 2 bases and J by 6 bases. CDR1 is MRHNA, CDR2 SNTAGT, per germline. As DNA, the CDR3 is TGTGCCAGCAGTGACGAGGCGGGAGGTCCCGGGGAGCTGTTTTTT. Protein product: CASSDEAGGPGELFF.

V usage is TRBV6-2 or TRBV6-3 and J usage is TRBJ1-2; D is uncertain. The V and J ends lost 5 bases and 8 bases respectively, with 12 bases between them. The CDR3 is 12 amino acids. Germline CDR1 MNHEY, CDR2 SVGEGT. CDR3 loop: CASSKRPGGYTF. DNA of the CDR3: TGTGCCAGCAGTAAGCGTCCTGGAGGCTACACCTTC.

The gene calls are TRBV10-3 and TRBJ1-2; TRBD1 is a possible D gene (6 bases). V dropped 4 bases and J dropped 4 bases, with 13 bases sitting between them. This CDR3 is 14 amino acids long. Germline V gene lookup returns CDR1 ENHRY and CDR2 SYGVKD. The CDR3 bases are TGTGCCATCAGTGCAGGGGACCTATTCTATGGCTACACCTTC. It specifies CAISAGDLFYGYTF.